Each of the 20 T cell receptor beta chains below was sequenced from the same sample in a study of vaccination and CD4 T cells after COVID-19. Treatment denoted: approximately 9-day PBMC culture with coronavirus spike peptide pools or control peptides (ViraFEST assay). Cultured CD4+ T cells had their DNA profiled by the Oncomine TCR Beta short-read assay. TCRdb fed the PCR reads into MiXCR, producing one record per CDR3 protein. The data contain around 15,000 distinct CDR3 sequences, about 40% of them singletons. Antigens of these TCRs are unknown. The input for sequencing was CD4+ T cells from blood, cultured in vitro, taken after SARS-CoV-2 vaccination. The receptors come from a human donor who had recovered from COVID-19.

The chain recombines TRBV20-1 with TRBJ1-1; 7 nucleotides line up with TRBD1. The CDR3 spans 15 residues. V gave up 5 bases and J gave up 4 bases; unmatched junction bases: 13. Germline V gene sequence: CDR1 DFQATT, CDR2 SNEGSKA (reference sequence). CDR3 residues: CSAYPGQRGGTEAFF. The CDR3 nucleotides are TGCAGTGCTTACCCGGGACAGCGGGGGGGCACTGAAGCTTTCTTT.

V usage is TRBV30 and J usage is TRBJ2-3; 9 bases are shared with TRBD2. The ends lost 5 bases at V and 4 bases at J; junction bases unmatched: 10. This CDR3 has 15 residues. The germline gives CDR1 GTSNPN, CDR2 SVGIG (reference sequence). The CDR3 DNA is TGTGCCTGGTCTCGTGCGGGAGGGTCAGCAGATACGCAGTATTTT. Amino acids: CAWSRAGGSADTQYF.

The V and J genes are TRBV28 and TRBJ1-2; the D gene is possibly TRBD1 (6 bases). With 7 bases removed from V and 8 bases from J, the gap between germline ends came to 8 bases. The CDR3 runs 10 residues. Germline V gene data show CDR1 as MDHEN and CDR2 as SYDVKM. CDR3 coding DNA: TGTGCCAGCATGAGGGGGGGCTACACCTTC. It translates to CASMRGGYTF.

The chain combines TRBV4-1 with TRBJ2-7; D is perhaps TRBD2 (7 bases). The CDR3 loop spans 19 amino acids. Germline lookup yields CDR1 MGHRA and CDR2 YSYEKL. Trimming stripped 5 bases from V and 4 bases from J, with 30 bases between. CDR3 region: CASSYRPAGTNGLEYEQYF. The CDR3 bases are TGCGCCAGCAGCTACCGTCCGGCCGGGACAAACGGACTAGAGTACGAGCAGTACTTC.

This clonotype was observed a single time. The J gene is TRBJ2-5, the V gene TRBV19; 16 bases are shared with TRBD2. The germline gives CDR1 LNHDA, CDR2 SQIVND (reference sequence). This CDR3 is 16 amino acids long. Germline trimming cut 5 bases from V and 5 bases from J; bases unmatched to any gene: 5. The DNA for the CDR3 is TGTGCCAGTAGTGGGACTAGCGGGAGGGCCGCGGAGACCCAGTACTTC. This codes for CASSGTSGRAAETQYF.

The V and J genes are TRBV6-1 and TRBJ2-1, with 15 bases that match TRBD2. The CDR3 is 15 amino acids. Unmatched junction bases numbered 8, after V lost 8 bases and J lost 9 bases. CDR1 and CDR2 (germline): MNHNS, SASEGT. The CDR3 sequence: CASQLQGLAGGEQFF. CDR3 sequence (DNA): TGTGCCAGCCAACTGCAGGGACTAGCGGGAGGTGAGCAGTTCTTC.

This clonotype was counted only a few times. The rearrangement uses TRBV20-1 and TRBJ2-2; 9 nucleotides line up with TRBD2. V shed 6 bases, J shed 4 bases, and the junction held 6 bases outside the gene matches. Germline lookup yields CDR1 DFQATT and CDR2 SNEGSKA (reference sequence). The CDR3 covers 14 residues. The CDR3 sequence is CSAEAGGFTGELFF. CDR3 nucleotides: TGCAGTGCCGAAGCGGGAGGATTCACCGGGGAGCTGTTTTTT.

The chain joins TRBV28 to TRBJ2-3; 9 nucleotides agree with TRBD2. V trimming: 5 bases; J trimming: 4 bases; junction bases outside the gene matches: 7. CDR1 and CDR2 (germline): MDHEN, SYDVKM. This CDR3 has 15 residues. CDR3 nucleotide sequence: TGTGCCAGCAGTGGGAGACTAGCGGACCCAGATACGCAGTATTTT. Translated: CASSGRLADPDTQYF.

This clonotype was seen once. V and J are TRBV20-1 and TRBJ2-1; TRBD2 agrees at 8 bases. CDR3 length equals 16 residues. Germline V gene data show CDR1 as DFQATT and CDR2 as SNEGSKA (reference sequence). V lost 0 bases to trimming and J lost 5 bases; unmatched junction nucleotides: 9. CDR3 amino acids: CSARDSGRAPNNEQFF. The CDR3 DNA reads as TGCAGTGCTAGAGATTCCGGGAGGGCCCCCAACAATGAGCAGTTCTTC.

This clonotype is medium-sized (0.01 to 0.1%) within its sample. V gene TRBV7-6 combines with J gene TRBJ2-3; 12 bases are a match to TRBD1. The junction had 7 bases not matched to a gene; V was cut back by 5 bases and J by 4 bases. The germline V gene encodes CDR1 SGHVS and CDR2 FNYEAQ. The CDR3 is made up of 16 amino acids. The CDR3, as DNA: TGTGCCAGCAGCCCCTCCGGGACAGGGGGCTCAGATACGCAGTATTTT. Translated, it gives CASSPSGTGGSDTQYF.

CDR3 sequence reads: CSAHPFDRDDQPQHF. Here the CDR3 DNA reads TGCAGTGCTCACCCATTCGACAGGGATGATCAGCCCCAGCATTTT. This chain uses TRBV20-1 with TRBJ1-5, with 7 bases aligning to TRBD1. Germline V gene sequence: CDR1 DFQATT, CDR2 SNEGSKA (reference sequence). Trimming removed 5 bases from V and 5 bases from J; junction bases left unmatched: 12. This CDR3 has 15 amino acids.

A few counts support this clonotype. This chain connects TRBV20-1 to TRBJ1-1, with TRBD1 matching over 8 bases. The junction had 2 bases not matched to a gene; V was cut back by 0 bases and J by 5 bases. Germline V gives CDR1 DFQATT, CDR2 SNEGSKA (reference sequence). The CDR3 spans 13 residues. CDR3 amino acids: CSAREQGETEAFF. For the CDR3, the DNA is TGCAGTGCTAGAGAACAGGGGGAGACTGAAGCTTTCTTT.

The chain links TRBV2 to TRBJ2-3; TRBD2 matches at 16 bases. V was pared by 9 bases and J by 1 base, with 13 bases of the junction left unmatched. Germline V gives CDR1 SNHLY, CDR2 FYNNEI. The length of the CDR3 is 19 residues. The CDR3, as DNA: TGTGCCAGTTACACGGGACTAGCGGGAGGGAGATTGGGCACAGATACGCAGTATTTT. Translation: CASYTGLAGGRLGTDTQYF.

The chain employs TRBV20-1 and TRBJ2-5; D remains ambiguous. Germline values: CDR1 DFQATT, CDR2 SNEGSKA (reference sequence). V lost 0 bases and J 3 bases, leaving 11 bases between the germline ends. There are 14 residues in the CDR3. CDR3 nucleotides: TGCAGTGCTAGAGATCCACCACCTAAAGAGACCCAGTACTTC. Encoded protein: CSARDPPPKETQYF.

This clonotype was picked up a small number of times. The chain recombines TRBV19 with TRBJ2-7; 11 bases line up with TRBD1. V trimming: 4 bases; J trimming: 1 base; junction bases outside the gene matches: 15. Germline loops: CDR1 LNHDA, CDR2 SQIVND (reference sequence). The CDR3 sequence is 19 residues long. CDR3 bases: TGTGCCAGTAGTAAGAAGGGGAGGACAGGGGGCCGGGTATCCTACGAGCAGTACTTC. Its protein is CASSKKGRTGGRVSYEQYF.

CDR3 in amino acids: CASSSQGVAGETQYF. CDR3 nucleotides: TGTGCCAGCAGTTCCCAAGGGGTCGCGGGAGAGACCCAGTACTTC. This chain links TRBV2 with TRBJ2-5, with D perhaps being TRBD1 or TRBD2 (5 bases each). The germline CDR1 and CDR2 sequences are SNHLY and FYNNEI. Trimming shortened V by 5 bases and J by 4 bases, and 17 bases separated the two germline ends. The CDR3 length is 15 residues.

The table lists this clonotype with a few counts. This chain links TRBV15 with TRBJ2-5; 8 nucleotides match TRBD2. The V segment lost 1 base and the J segment 1 base; nucleotides outside the gene matches: 5. Germline V gives CDR1 LNHNV, CDR2 YYDKDF (reference sequence). There are 16 residues in the CDR3. The CDR3 spells CATSRGASGSQETQYF. DNA of the CDR3: TGTGCCACCAGCAGAGGGGCCAGCGGGAGCCAAGAGACCCAGTACTTC.

This clonotype was seen more than once but under ten times. V and J are TRBV27 and TRBJ1-2, with 8 positions matching TRBD1. With 2 bases clipped from V and 2 bases from J, the junction kept 1 base outside the gene matches. The CDR3 totals 14 residues. Germline V gene sequence: CDR1 MNHEY, CDR2 SMNVEV (reference sequence). CDR3 protein: CASSLHRGNYGYTF. The CDR3 DNA reads as TGTGCCAGCAGTTTACACAGGGGGAACTATGGCTACACCTTC.

This clonotype is judged medium-sized. The J gene is TRBJ2-1, the V gene TRBV20-1; D tentatively reads TRBD1 or TRBD2 (6 bases each). The germline V gene has CDR1 DFQATT and CDR2 SNEGSKA (reference sequence). The V and J ends lost 8 bases and 3 bases respectively, with 17 bases between them. The CDR3 totals 14 residues. Written as DNA, the CDR3 is TGCAGTATCGAGGGGGGAGGAATCTACAATGAGCAGTTCTTC. This codes for CSIEGGGIYNEQFF.

The chain couples TRBV9 to TRBJ2-7; 7 bases match TRBD1. CDR1 and CDR2 from the germline V gene are SGDLS and YYNGEE. This CDR3 has 15 amino acids. Trimming cost V 2 bases and J 7 bases; bases outside gene matches: 12. CDR3 sequence: CASSVADRDSLEQYF. The CDR3 DNA reads TGTGCCAGCAGCGTCGCCGACAGGGATTCGCTTGAGCAGTACTTC.